This is a list of T cell receptor beta chains from one sample in a study of cytomegalovirus exposure and HLA in healthy donors. TCRdb keeps only in-frame clones here, not all; method: immunoSEQ multiplex PCR. Here the sample spans around 150,000 clones, 76% being singletons. What was sequenced was PBMCs. Source of these receptors: a man aged 40-55 years in good health and CMV-seronegative. The CDR3 runs from the conserved cysteine through the conserved F or W. The D gene is left open where the match is weak. Clone size is stated in some rows and not others, as once, few, many or a class when expanded.

V: TRBV28
D: -
J: TRBJ1-2
size: -
DNA: TGTGCCAGTTCGGCCGGGGGATACTATGGCTACACCTTC
CDR3: CASSAGGYYGYTF

V: TRBV19
D: TRBD2
J: TRBJ2-7
size: once
DNA: TGTGCCAGTAGTATCAGAGGCGGGAGTCCTTACGAGCAGTACTTC
CDR3: CASSIRGGSPYEQYF

V: TRBV10-3
D: TRBD2
J: TRBJ2-7
size: -
DNA: TGTGCCATCAGTGATGGGGGGGGGTACTACGAGCAGTACTTC
CDR3: CAISDGGGYYEQYF

V: TRBV4-1
D: TRBD1
J: TRBJ1-4
size: -
DNA: TGCGCCAGCAGCCAAGTGGGGGACAGGGTGGACGAAAAACTGTTTTTT
CDR3: CASSQVGDRVDEKLFF

V: TRBV5-6
D: TRBD1
J: TRBJ2-3
size: -
DNA: TGTGCCAGCAGACCTACCGGGACAGGGGTATTGGATACGCAGTATTTT
CDR3: CASRPTGTGVLDTQYF

V: TRBV6-4
D: TRBD1
J: TRBJ2-3
size: -
DNA: TGTGCCAGCAGTACCGGGACAGCCAACCCAAGCACAGATACGCAGTATTTT
CDR3: CASSTGTANPSTDTQYF

V: TRBV5-1
D: TRBD2
J: TRBJ2-5
size: few
DNA: TGCGCCAGCAGCGTCGGGGGGGTGTTAGCGGGAGTGACAGAGACCCAGTACTTC
CDR3: CASSVGGVLAGVTETQYF

V: TRBV7-3
D: -
J: TRBJ2-3
size: -
DNA: TGTGCCAGCAGCTTAACGATCCAGGGCGGCACAGATACGCAGTATTTT
CDR3: CASSLTIQGGTDTQYF

V: TRBV2
D: -
J: TRBJ2-3
size: -
DNA: TGTGCCAGCACTAGTAACAGGGATGCAGATACGCAGTATTTT
CDR3: CASTSNRDADTQYF

V: TRBV29-1
D: -
J: TRBJ1-4
size: -
DNA: TGCAGCGTTGGGAGGGCCGGTGGCGATGAAAAACTGTTTTTT
CDR3: CSVGRAGGDEKLFF

V: TRBV7-3
D: -
J: TRBJ1-1
size: few
DNA: TGTGCCAGCAGCTTAAGTACGGGAGGGAACACTGAAGCTTTCTTT
CDR3: CASSLSTGGNTEAFF

V: TRBV7-2
D: -
J: TRBJ2-5
size: once
DNA: TGTGCCAGCAGCTTAGGAGGTCCTGACCAGTACTTC
CDR3: CASSLGGPDQYF

V: TRBV10-3
D: TRBD2
J: TRBJ2-7
size: -
DNA: TGTGCCATCAGTGCCGAACTAGCGGGGGGGCTCGGAACTTACGAGCAGTACTTC
CDR3: CAISAELAGGLGTYEQYF